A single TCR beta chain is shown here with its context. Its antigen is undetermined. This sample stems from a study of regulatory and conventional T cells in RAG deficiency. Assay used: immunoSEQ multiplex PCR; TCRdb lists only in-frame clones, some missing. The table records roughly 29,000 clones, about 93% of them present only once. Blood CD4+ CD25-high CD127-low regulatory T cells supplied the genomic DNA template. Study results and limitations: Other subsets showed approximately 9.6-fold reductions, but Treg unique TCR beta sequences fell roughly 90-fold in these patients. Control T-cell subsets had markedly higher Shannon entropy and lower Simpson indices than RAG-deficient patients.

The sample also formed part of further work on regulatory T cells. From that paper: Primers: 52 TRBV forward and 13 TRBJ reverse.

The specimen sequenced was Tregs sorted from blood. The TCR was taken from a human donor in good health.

CDR3 sequence: CASSLDRGAGANVLTF. For the CDR3, the DNA is TGTGCCAGCAGCTTAGATCGAGGGGCTGGGGCCAACGTCCTGACTTTC. V gene TRBV11-2 combines with J gene TRBJ2-6; D might be TRBD1 or TRBD2, each matching 5 bases. The ends were cut back, 0 bases at V and 2 bases at J, with 8 bases in the middle. The germline V gene has CDR1 SGHAT and CDR2 FQNNGV. This CDR3 comprises 16 residues.